This entry is about one TCR beta chain. These data are taken from a study of blood T cell repertoires in COVID-19. About the research overall: The United States, Italy and Spain were the sources of the acute and convalescent COVID-19 samples.

This table comes from immunoSEQ multiplex PCR, and its TCRdb copy is limited to in-frame clones, with some not included. The sample lists approximately 130,000 clones; more than 70% were seen once. Germline V CDR1 and CDR2: SNHLY, FYNNEI. CDR3 length equals 11 residues. The ends were cut back, 7 bases at V and 6 bases at J, with 6 bases in the middle. This receptor was identified in a human donor in a cohort sampled during active COVID-19. The chain recombines TRBV2 with TRBJ1-4; D may be TRBD1 (6 bases). Sample: peripheral blood. CDR3 residues: CASNRDEKLFF. The CDR3 DNA is TGTGCCAGCAACAGGGATGAAAAACTGTTTTTT.